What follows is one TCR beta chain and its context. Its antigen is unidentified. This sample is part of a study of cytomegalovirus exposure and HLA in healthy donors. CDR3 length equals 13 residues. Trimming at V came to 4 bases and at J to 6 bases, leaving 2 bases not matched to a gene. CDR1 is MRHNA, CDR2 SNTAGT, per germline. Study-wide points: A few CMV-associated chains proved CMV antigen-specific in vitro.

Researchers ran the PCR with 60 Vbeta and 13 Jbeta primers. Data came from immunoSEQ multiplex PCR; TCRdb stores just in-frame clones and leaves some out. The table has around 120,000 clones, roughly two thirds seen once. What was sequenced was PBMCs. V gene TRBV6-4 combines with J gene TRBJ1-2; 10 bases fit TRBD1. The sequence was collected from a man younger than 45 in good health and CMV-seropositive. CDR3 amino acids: CASSAGTGDGYTF. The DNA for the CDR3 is TGTGCCAGCAGTGCCGGGACAGGGGATGGCTACACCTTC.